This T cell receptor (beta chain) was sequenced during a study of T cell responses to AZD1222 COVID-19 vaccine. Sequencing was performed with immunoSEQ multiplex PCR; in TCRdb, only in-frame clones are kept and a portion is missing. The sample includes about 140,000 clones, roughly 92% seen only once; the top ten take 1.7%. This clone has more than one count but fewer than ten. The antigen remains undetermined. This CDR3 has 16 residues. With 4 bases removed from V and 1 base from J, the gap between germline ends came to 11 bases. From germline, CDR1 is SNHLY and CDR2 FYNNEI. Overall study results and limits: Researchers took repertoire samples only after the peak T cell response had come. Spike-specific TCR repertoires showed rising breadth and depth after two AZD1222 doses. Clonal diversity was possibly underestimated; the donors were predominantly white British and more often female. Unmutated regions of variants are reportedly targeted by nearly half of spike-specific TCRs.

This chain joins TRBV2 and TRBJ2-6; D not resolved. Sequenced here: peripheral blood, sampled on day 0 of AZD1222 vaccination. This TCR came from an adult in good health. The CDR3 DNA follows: TGTGCCAGCAGTGTATTCGGGTTATCTGGGGCCAACGTCCTGACTTTC. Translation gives CASSVFGLSGANVLTF.